The 13 T cell receptor beta chains below were found in one sample sequenced in a study of OX40 agonist ivuxolimab in advanced cancers. Measured with immunoSEQ multiplex PCR; TCRdb has only the in-frame clones, and not every one. The table has around 70,000 clones, around 83% seen once. The specimen was CD4+ or CD8+ T cells sorted from blood, collected in a trial of the OX40 agonist ivuxolimab. The origin of the receptors is an adult with an advanced solid tumor such as melanoma, head and neck, liver or kidney cancer.

This chain joins TRBV21-1 and TRBJ1-3; the D call TRBD1 from the table was never checked on the DNA. TRBV21-1 is noted as a pseudogene. The CDR3 runs to 16 residues. The CDR3 DNA reads as TGTGCCAGCAGCAAAGGAGGACAGGGTACAGGAAACACCATATATTTT. This sequence encodes CASSKGGQGTGNTIYF.

The chain couples TRBV5-4 to TRBJ2-5, with D possibly TRBD1 on 5 matching bases. V was cut by 6 bases and J by 4 bases, with 10 bases left in between. The germline V gene encodes CDR1 SGHNT and CDR2 YYREEE (reference sequence). This CDR3 comprises 12 residues. CDR3 sequence reads: CASKQDSETQYF. The CDR3, as DNA: TGTGCCAGCAAACAGGATTCAGAGACCCAGTACTTC.

The rearrangement uses TRBV19 and TRBJ1-5, with 7 bases matching TRBD1. The V segment lost 5 bases and the J segment 1 base; nucleotides outside the gene matches: 8. CDR1 is LNHDA and CDR2 is SQIVND in the germline V gene (reference sequence). The CDR3 spans 16 residues. DNA for the CDR3: TGTGCCAGTAGTGTCAGGGGGGAAATGAGCAATCAGCCCCAGCATTTT. Residues: CASSVRGEMSNQPQHF.

CDR3 amino acids: CASSISSAEVSGNTIYF. The CDR3 nucleotides read TGTGCCAGTAGTATCTCTTCCGCGGAAGTCTCCGGAAACACCATATATTTT. The chain links TRBV19 to TRBJ1-3; unclear D gene. This CDR3 spans 17 amino acids. Trimming cost V 3 bases and J 4 bases, with 19 bases left between them. Germline V CDR1 and CDR2: LNHDA, SQIVND (reference sequence).

The chain carries TRBV7-3 and TRBJ1-2, with D perhaps matching TRBD1 (5 bases). Trimming removed 5 bases from V and 2 bases from J, with 15 bases in between. In germline, CDR1 is SGHTA, CDR2 FQGTGA. The CDR3 runs to 15 residues. CDR3 sequence reads: CASSVNGGGNYGYTF. Here the CDR3 DNA reads TGTGCCAGCAGCGTCAATGGTGGGGGGAACTATGGCTACACCTTC.

The V call is TRBV7-7, the J call TRBJ2-1, with D possibly matching TRBD1 (5 bases). With 2 bases removed from V and 5 bases from J, the gap between germline ends came to 19 bases. This CDR3 contains 17 residues. Germline V gene lookup returns CDR1 SSHAT and CDR2 FNYEAQ (reference sequence). The CDR3 loop reads CASSLLATLDTDNEQFF. CDR3 nucleotides: TGTGCCAGCAGCTTATTGGCAACTCTGGACACTGACAATGAGCAGTTCTTC.

The chain carries TRBV27 and TRBJ2-6, with a possible D match to TRBD1 (6 bases). Trimming removed 4 bases at V and 1 base at J, with 11 bases between. In germline, CDR1 is MNHEY, CDR2 SMNVEV (reference sequence). The CDR3 runs to 16 residues. The CDR3 is CASSSPGVSGANVLTF. The CDR3 region has the DNA TGTGCCAGCAGTTCTCCAGGGGTTTCTGGGGCCAACGTCCTGACTTTC.

The chain is built from TRBV7-2 and TRBJ2-1; 8 bases are shared with TRBD1. CDR1 and CDR2 (germline): SGHTA, FQGNSA. The CDR3 extends over 16 amino acids. The V and J ends lost 3 bases and 2 bases, in that order; junction bases with no gene match: 6. The CDR3 loop is CASSFFSGQAYNEQFF. The DNA of the CDR3 is TGTGCCAGCAGCTTCTTCTCGGGACAGGCCTACAATGAGCAGTTCTTC.

This clone was found once. V is TRBV6-5 and J is TRBJ1-5; possible D gene TRBD1, 5 bases. Germline V gene sequence: CDR1 MNHEY, CDR2 SVGAGI. This CDR3 region has 15 residues. V lost 0 bases to trimming and J lost 3 bases, with 9 bases between them. The CDR3 sequence is CASSYSGDSNQPQHF. The CDR3 nucleotides read TGTGCCAGCAGTTACTCGGGGGACTCCAATCAGCCCCAGCATTTT.

The chain joins TRBV18 to TRBJ2-1; D remains unclear. This CDR3 has 17 amino acids. CDR1 and CDR2 (germline): KGHSH, LQKENI. V was clipped by 0 bases and J by 0 bases, with 12 bases between them. In DNA form, the CDR3 reads TGTGCCAGCTCACCACCGGTTGGATCTAGCTCCTACAATGAGCAGTTCTTC. Amino acids: CASSPPVGSSSYNEQFF. Full variable domain (missing parts from reference TRBV18 and TRBJ2-1): NAGVMQNPRHLVRRRGQEARLRCSPMKGHSHVYWYRQLPEEGLKFMVYLQKENIIDESGMPKERFSAEFPKEGPSILRIQQVVRGDSAAYFCASSPPVGSSSYNEQFFGPGTRLTVL.

The CDR3 is CASSQDNRGNEQFF. The DNA of the CDR3 is TGCGCCAGCAGCCAAGATAATCGCGGCAATGAGCAGTTCTTC. The chain employs TRBV4-3 and TRBJ2-1, with D unresolved. CDR1 and CDR2 from the germline V gene are LGHNA and YSLEER. V was clipped by 0 bases and J by 6 bases, with 9 bases between them. The CDR3 runs 14 residues.

CDR3: CASSAGGSGYTF. In DNA, the CDR3 is TGTGCCAGCAGTGCCGGAGGATCTGGCTACACCTTC. The V gene is TRBV2, the J gene TRBJ1-2; D is ambiguous. V was pared by 4 bases and J by 7 bases, with 10 bases between. Germline loops: CDR1 SNHLY, CDR2 FYNNEI. This CDR3 spans 12 amino acids.

The rearrangement joins TRBV29-1 to TRBJ2-1; D tentatively reads TRBD1 or TRBD2 (5 bases each). The CDR3 runs to 13 residues. Germline loops: CDR1 SQVTM, CDR2 ANQGSEA. CDR3 nucleotide sequence: TGCAGTGCTCCGCATGGGGGCTACAATGAGCAGTTCTTC. Its protein product is CSAPHGGYNEQFF.